The 29 T cell receptor beta chains given below trace back to one sample, sequenced in a study of identifying expanded T cells in peripheral blood. Using immunoSEQ multiplex PCR, the repertoire was profiled, and TCRdb retains in-frame clones only, with some absent. The profile shows roughly 61,000 clones, 89% of them singletons. Sequenced input: blood. Source of these receptors: a person aged 18 to 69 in good health.

This sequence joins TRBV13 and TRBJ2-1, with 7 nucleotides matching TRBD1. This CDR3 is built from 16 residues. J was trimmed by 0 bases and V by 5 bases; bases with no gene match: 7. Germline V CDR1 and CDR2: PRHDT, FYEKMQ (reference sequence). CDR3 nucleotides: TGTGCCAGCAGCCAAGGGGGCCCTAGCTCCTACAATGAGCAGTTCTTC. Translated, it gives CASSQGGPSSYNEQFF.

V is TRBV5-6 and J is TRBJ2-1; 8 positions agree with TRBD1. J lost 4 bases, V lost 0 bases, and 9 bases had no gene match. Germline values: CDR1 SGHDT, CDR2 YYEEEE. This CDR3 is built from 17 residues. CDR3 region: CASSLAGGSLLYNEQFF. DNA for the CDR3: TGTGCCAGCAGCTTGGCAGGGGGCTCTCTTCTATACAATGAGCAGTTCTTC.

The rearrangement joins TRBV9 to TRBJ2-7; TRBD1 is a possible D gene (5 bases). Trimming cost V 0 bases and J 1 base, with 8 bases left between them. Germline V gives CDR1 SGDLS, CDR2 YYNGEE. This CDR3 region has 14 residues. CDR3 nucleotides: TGTGCCAGCAGCGTAGATCCAGGGTCCTACGAGCAGTACTTC. Translated: CASSVDPGSYEQYF. Full variable domain (outside the CDR3, taken from reference TRBV9 and TRBJ2-7): DSGVTQTPKHLITATGQRVTLRCSPRSGDLSVYWYQQSLDQGLQFLIQYYNGEERAKGNILERFSAQQFPDLHSELNLSSLELGDSALYFCASSVDPGSYEQYFGPGTRLTVT.

The V call is TRBV28, the J call TRBJ1-3; perhaps TRBD1 as D (6 bases). The CDR3 covers 18 residues. Looked up from germline, CDR1 is MDHEN and CDR2 is SYDVKM. V lost 5 bases, J lost 0 bases, and 20 bases lay in between. Here the CDR3 reads CASSMAGAYLPSGNTIYF. CDR3 coding DNA: TGTGCCAGCAGTATGGCGGGGGCATACTTGCCCTCTGGAAACACCATATATTTT.

This rearrangement joins TRBV6-1 to TRBJ2-3, with D possibly called TRBD1 or TRBD2 (5 bases each). Germline lookup yields CDR1 MNHNS and CDR2 SASEGT. The CDR3 is 16 residues long. The V gene lost 2 bases and the J gene lost 2 bases, with 14 bases spanning the gap. The CDR3 sequence: CASSEYSGRYTDTQYF. Written as DNA, the CDR3 is TGTGCCAGCAGTGAATACTCGGGGCGCTACACAGATACGCAGTATTTT.

The CDR3 here is CAISSGPPSTGELFF. In DNA form, the CDR3 reads TGTGCCATCAGCTCCGGGCCCCCGAGCACCGGGGAGCTGTTTTTT. The chain has TRBV10-3 and TRBJ2-2, with D unresolved. V gave up 6 bases and J gave up 4 bases, with 15 bases separating them. This CDR3 spans 15 amino acids. Germline CDR1 and CDR2: ENHRY and SYGVKD.

This sequence joins TRBV27 and TRBJ1-2; the D gene is possibly TRBD1 (6 bases). The CDR3 has 14 residues. Trimming took 6 bases from V and 4 from J, leaving 15 bases between them. Germline CDR1 and CDR2: MNHEY and SMNVEV (reference sequence). Here the CDR3 reads CASSLTGRPYGYTF. DNA for the CDR3: TGTGCCAGCAGCTTAACAGGGAGACCCTATGGCTACACCTTC.

The chain combines TRBV2 with TRBJ2-1, with TRBD1 identical over 10 bases. The germline CDR1 and CDR2 sequences are SNHLY and FYNNEI. The CDR3 extends over 14 amino acids. The J segment lost 4 bases and the V segment lost 8 bases, leaving 5 bases of the junction unmatched. The CDR3 DNA reads as TGTGCCAGCCAGGGACAGGGGCAGTACAATGAGCAGTTCTTC. Protein sequence: CASQGQGQYNEQFF.

The chain carries TRBV11-2 and TRBJ1-5; tentative D call: TRBD1 (6 bases). The V and J ends lost 4 bases and 0 bases respectively, with 7 bases between them. This CDR3 is built from 14 residues. Germline loops: CDR1 SGHAT, CDR2 FQNNGV. The CDR3 region is CASSSTGSNQPQHF. CDR3 nucleotides: TGTGCCAGCAGCTCGACAGGTAGCAATCAGCCCCAGCATTTT.

This clone has only one observation. The chain carries TRBV13 and TRBJ2-7; TRBD2 matches at 7 bases. Germline V lookup: CDR1 PRHDT, CDR2 FYEKMQ (reference sequence). The V and J ends lost 5 bases and 3 bases, in that order; junction bases with no gene match: 10. This CDR3 comprises 15 residues. CDR3 protein: CASSRLGGGYYEQYF. The CDR3 bases are TGTGCCAGCAGCAGGCTCGGCGGGGGATACTACGAGCAGTACTTC. Based on the CDR3 plus reference TRBV13 and TRBJ2-7, the full variable domain is AAGVIQSPRHLIKEKRETATLKCYPIPRHDTVYWYQQGPGQDPQFLISFYEKMQSDKGSIPDRFSAQQFSDYHSELNMSSLELGDSALYFCASSRLGGGYYEQYFGPGTRLTVT.

This clone was counted once. The rearrangement joins TRBV7-9 to TRBJ1-5, with D unclear. The germline V and J ends were trimmed by 1 base and 1 base, with 8 bases remaining between them. CDR1 and CDR2 (germline): SEHNR, FQNEAQ (reference sequence). The length of the CDR3 is 15 residues. CDR3 DNA sequence: TGTGCCAGCAGCTTAGGTCCCGGGAGCAATCAGCCCCAGCATTTT. Protein product: CASSLGPGSNQPQHF.

This chain links TRBV5-1 with TRBJ2-5; D is perhaps TRBD2 (5 bases). The germline V gene encodes CDR1 SGHRS and CDR2 YFSETQ. V gave up 4 bases and J gave up 5 bases, with 30 bases separating them. The CDR3 consists of 19 residues. CDR3 in DNA: TGCGCCAGCAGCCTAGGACTGCCCGACGCTAATACGCCATGGGAGACCCAGTACTTC. It is translated as CASSLGLPDANTPWETQYF.

The J gene is TRBJ2-5, the V gene TRBV6-6; D might be TRBD2 (6 bases). Trimming removed 1 base from V and 1 base from J, with 10 bases in between. The CDR3 consists of 15 residues. From germline, CDR1 is MNHNY and CDR2 SVGAGI (reference sequence). The CDR3 protein is CASSYFQGGQETQYF. CDR3 sequence (DNA): TGTGCCAGCAGTTACTTCCAGGGAGGCCAAGAGACCCAGTACTTC.

This chain links TRBV29-1 with TRBJ2-3, with 9 bases that match TRBD1. Germline V gives CDR1 SQVTM, CDR2 ANQGSEA. V lost 7 bases, J lost 5 bases, and 7 bases stayed unmatched. There are 13 residues in the CDR3. The CDR3 DNA follows: TGCAGCGCTTTGACAGGGGGTGGAGATACGCAGTATTTT. It translates to CSALTGGGDTQYF.

This clone is a singleton in its sample. The chain recombines TRBV7-2 with TRBJ2-1; TRBD1 agrees at 8 bases. Trimming at V came to 3 bases and at J to 2 bases, leaving 3 bases not matched to a gene. From germline, CDR1 is SGHTA and CDR2 FQGNSA. There are 15 residues in the CDR3. CDR3 DNA: TGTGCCAGCAGCTTGGACAGGGCAGCCTACAATGAGCAGTTCTTC. Protein sequence: CASSLDRAAYNEQFF.

Here the CDR3 DNA reads TGTGCCAGCACCGCTGACAGGGCCATATACAATGAGCAGTTCTTC. This translates into CASTADRAIYNEQFF. The chain joins TRBV6-1 to TRBJ2-1; 7 nucleotides line up with TRBD1. CDR3 size: 15 residues. The germline V gene has CDR1 MNHNS and CDR2 SASEGT. V shed 7 bases, J shed 4 bases, and the junction held 10 bases outside the gene matches.

V gene TRBV5-1 combines with J gene TRBJ2-2; 13 nucleotides line up with TRBD2. Germline V gene lookup returns CDR1 SGHRS and CDR2 YFSETQ. The CDR3 spans 17 residues. V shed 4 bases and J 5 bases; nucleotides not matched to a gene: 8. The CDR3 reads CASSPRTSGSSTGELFF. The CDR3 nucleotides are TGCGCCAGCAGCCCACGGACTAGCGGGAGTTCTACCGGGGAGCTGTTTTTT.

This chain joins TRBV5-1 and TRBJ2-1; D gene uncertain. CDR3 length: 16 residues. Trimming took 4 bases from V and 2 from J, leaving 16 bases between them. Germline V gene lookup returns CDR1 SGHRS and CDR2 YFSETQ. DNA for the CDR3: TGCGCCAGCAGCCGTTTTGAGGCGTATACCTACAATGAGCAGTTCTTC. The encoded protein is CASSRFEAYTYNEQFF.

The V call is TRBV20-1, the J call TRBJ1-2; D ambiguous. CDR1 and CDR2 (germline): DFQATT, SNEGSKA (reference sequence). This CDR3 comprises 11 residues. V lost 6 bases and J 4 bases, leaving 9 bases between the germline ends. The CDR3 is CSASRVYGYTF. The CDR3 DNA is TGCAGTGCGAGCCGGGTCTATGGCTACACCTTC.

The V and J genes are TRBV28 and TRBJ2-7; the D gene is possibly TRBD2 (5 bases). With 1 base removed from V and 4 bases from J, the gap between germline ends came to 8 bases. This CDR3 comprises 13 residues. Germline values: CDR1 MDHEN, CDR2 SYDVKM. The CDR3 sequence: CASSLSSGYEQYF. The CDR3 DNA sequence: TGTGCCAGCAGTTTATCGTCGGGGTACGAGCAGTACTTC.

CDR3 in amino acids: CASSLGHSTDTQYF. As DNA, the CDR3 is TGTGCCAGCAGCTTAGGACACAGCACAGATACGCAGTATTTT. The J gene is TRBJ2-3, the V gene TRBV7-2; D is ambiguous. Germline V lookup: CDR1 SGHTA, CDR2 FQGNSA. The V and J ends lost 1 base and 0 bases respectively, with 5 bases between them. The CDR3 consists of 14 residues.

V is TRBV4-3 and J is TRBJ2-5; D might be TRBD2 (7 bases). From germline, CDR1 is LGHNA and CDR2 YSLEER. Trimming stripped 0 bases from V and 2 bases from J, with 16 bases between. This CDR3 comprises 17 residues. The CDR3 DNA is TGCGCCAGCAGCCAAGATCCGGAGGGGGGGACACAAGAGACCCAGTACTTC. This sequence encodes CASSQDPEGGTQETQYF.

The chain carries TRBV5-5 and TRBJ1-2, with a weak D call TRBD1 (6 bases). Germline-derived CDR1 and CDR2 are SGHKS and YYEKEE (reference sequence). The CDR3 spans 12 residues. V shed 5 bases and J shed 8 bases, with 13 bases lying between them. CDR3 sequence: CASRPTGFGYTF. The DNA of the CDR3 is TGTGCCAGCAGGCCTACAGGGTTCGGCTACACCTTC.

The rearrangement uses TRBV25-1 and TRBJ1-2; D is unclear. Trimming took off 4 bases at V and 5 bases at J, with 11 bases between the two ends. Germline CDR1 reads MGHDK; CDR2 reads SYGVNS. The length of the CDR3 is 13 residues. The CDR3 here is CASSASTSYGYTF. The CDR3 DNA sequence: TGTGCCAGCAGTGCCTCCACGAGTTATGGCTACACCTTC.

The chain is built from TRBV30 and TRBJ2-1, with 10 nucleotides matching TRBD1. Germline loops: CDR1 GTSNPN, CDR2 SVGIG (reference sequence). The length of the CDR3 is 14 residues. V lost 7 bases, J lost 7 bases, and 10 bases stayed unmatched. The CDR3 bases are TGTGCCTATACGACAGGGGGCAAGGTGAATGAGCAGTTCTTC. It specifies CAYTTGGKVNEQFF.

This rearrangement joins TRBV5-8 to TRBJ2-7; D uncertain. With 4 bases removed from V and 3 bases from J, the gap between germline ends came to 8 bases. Germline values: CDR1 SGHTS, CDR2 YDEGEE. The CDR3 covers 12 residues. The CDR3 is CASSPDRYEQYF. CDR3 nucleotides: TGTGCCAGCAGCCCTGATCGCTACGAGCAGTACTTC.

V and J are TRBV10-3 and TRBJ2-3, with no clear D. Per germline, CDR1 ENHRY and CDR2 SYGVKD. This CDR3 is 14 amino acids long. The V and J ends lost 5 bases and 0 bases respectively, with 9 bases between them. CDR3 nucleotides: TGTGCCATCAGTTTTAGTTCCAGCACAGATACGCAGTATTTT. The encoded protein is CAISFSSSTDTQYF.

The chain employs TRBV28 and TRBJ2-1; 7 nucleotides match TRBD1. Germline loops: CDR1 MDHEN, CDR2 SYDVKM. The V segment lost 1 base and the J segment 7 bases; nucleotides outside the gene matches: 19. This CDR3 is 19 amino acids long. The CDR3 DNA follows: TGTGCCAGCAGTTTATATCTGGGACAGAAACGGTACCAGTCGAATGAGCAGTTCTTC. Translating gives CASSLYLGQKRYQSNEQFF.

The chain uses TRBV7-2 and TRBJ2-7, with TRBD2 identical over 8 bases. CDR1 is SGHTA, CDR2 FQGNSA, per germline. Trimming took 2 bases from V and 7 from J; bases not matched to a gene: 13. The CDR3 contains 16 residues. The CDR3: CASSLRRAGDSGEQYF. The CDR3 DNA follows: TGTGCCAGCAGCTTACGTCGAGCGGGAGACAGTGGGGAGCAGTACTTC. The full variable domain, in which reference TRBV7-2 and TRBJ2-7 provide the parts outside the CDR3, is GAGVSQSPSNKVTEKGKDVELRCDPISGHTALYWYRQSLGQGLEFLIYFQGNSAPDKSGLPSDRFSAERTGGSVSTLTIQRTQQEDSAVYLCASSLRRAGDSGEQYFGPGTRLTVT.